Listed here is a single T cell receptor beta chain. Its antigen is as yet unknown. An end of the junction does not agree with germline; a read error may underlie this. The data were taken from a study of blood T cells in healthy people across ages. Notes on the study in general: Versus aged donors, long-lived donors had higher diversity and more naive CD4+ cells. TCR beta diversity per million T cells fell roughly linearly with age.

The germline gives CDR1 SGHTA, CDR2 FQGNSA. The CDR3 covers 14 residues. Then a second PCR, running roughly 6 to 11 cycles, was carried out with a sample-barcoded 5' primer and a J-beta primer mix. Every cDNA molecule carried a tag from a template-switch adaptor bearing 12 random nucleotides. Each CDR3 protein is one row after TCRdb ran MiXCR on the 5' RACE reads. Of 1.5 million to 2 million distinct CDR3 sequences listed, about two fifths are singletons. This chain connects TRBV7-2 to TRBJ2-1; maybe TRBD1 (5 bases). Specimen: blood. This TCR was recovered from a human donor in good health. The CDR3 is CVSSLQVAYNEQFF. As DNA, the CDR3 is TGTGTCAGCAGCCTACAGGTGGCCTACAATGAGCAGTTCTTC.